The present entry profiles one T cell receptor (beta chain) with its context. Which antigen it targets is not known. Base-call qualities are not available, and no considerably larger clone is one nucleotide away. Other DNA sequences from this sample encode an identical CDR3 as well. Ex vivo total memory CD4+ samples were sequenced at deep level, with detection sensitivity of one cell in 200,000. Genomic DNA was extracted from cell pellets with the QIAamp DNA Micro Kit, and its quantity and purity were checked by spectrophotometry. The immunoSEQ multiplex PCR assay was used to amplify the TCR Vbeta CDR3 regions. Sequencing of amplicons was performed on the Illumina HiSeq platform. Each retrieved sequence was 87 nucleotides long and included the CDR3 region. The authors' analysis ran thus. A clonotype was defined as a unique productive TCR Vbeta nucleotide sequence, quantified by productive template frequency from ImmunoSEQ Analyzer V3.0. A threshold at the top 5th percentile of each frequency-ranked repertoire was used to define expanded clonotypes. The R package fossil was used to compute repertoire overlap as Chao-Jaccard, and the R package MASS was used to visualize the overlap by nonmetric multidimensional scaling. What TCRdb holds here is the immuneACCESS table cut down to in-frame rearrangements. Part of the clones is not present; checked against another copy, under half of the missing clones reflect an unresolved V gene, and the others are unexplained. The V and J calls and clone size were taken over from that table, and D and trimming were inferred from the DNA. This sample is represented by some 30,000 clones; approximately 80% of them were singletons. The ten top clones hold over 1.5% of the sample.

The data were obtained in a study of human CD4 T cells and Enterobacteriaceae (dated by TCRdb to the early 2020s). Memory CD4+ T cells were FACS-sorted on a FACSAria III to over 95% purity as all CD4+ cells other than CD45RA+CCR7+CD95- naive cells. Blood from healthy donors was obtained from blood donation centers in Switzerland. Total CD4+ T cells and monocytes were enriched by positive selection with CD4 and CD14 magnetic microbeads. CD8+, CD14+, CD16+, CD56+, CD19+ and CD25-bright cells were excluded before sorting. To assess in vivo expansion of bacteria-reactive clonotypes, total memory CD4+ T cells from a couple of blood donors were sequenced directly ex vivo. Peripheral blood mononuclear cells were isolated from donor blood using Ficoll-Paque Plus. From the cysteine through the phenylalanine, the CDR3 covers 15 amino acids. Just CDR3 DNA is preserved here, 45 bases in frame from base 1. Trimming costs V 0 bases and J 0 bases, and their ends lie 8 bases apart. CDR1 and CDR2 are read off the germline V gene as SGHRS and YFSETQ.

Study-wide conclusions, independent of this receptor: The reactivity of ex vivo clonotypes was inferred solely by matching the nucleotide sequences of those clonotypes to CFSE-low cultures from the same donors. Ex vivo, broadly cross-reactive clonotypes were observed to appear more expanded than specific clonotypes, with 11 of 19 and about two thirds of the roughly 35 being found within the top 5%.

The TCR was taken from a human donor in good health. The chain links TRBV5-1 with TRBJ2-3, with the D gene call left open. Material: memory CD4+ T cells from blood. In light of the paper, this sample's cell subset or site label describes: total memory CD4 T cells sorted directly ex vivo, unstimulated. CDR3 protein: CASSLDGSSTDTQYF. In nucleotide form, the sequence is TGCGCCAGCAGCTTGGACGGATCTAGCACAGATACGCAGTATTTT.